This TCR beta chain was captured in a study of blood T cells in healthy people across ages. The CDR3 runs 16 residues. CDR1 and CDR2 from the germline V gene are MNHNY and SVGAGI (reference sequence). The V and J ends lost 4 bases and 0 bases, in that order; junction bases with no gene match: 8. Together with a sample-barcoded 5' primer, a J-beta primer mix was included in a second PCR lasting about 6 to 12 cycles. With 12 random nucleotides, a template-switch adaptor tagged each individual cDNA molecule. From the 5' RACE reads, TCRdb called clonotypes with MiXCR, one entry per CDR3 protein. The data show about 800,000 distinct CDR3 sequences, 20% to 25% seen once. These records were also assigned to another study, of T cells of mothers and their children.

The sample was blood. The TCR comes from a boy younger than 18 in good health. V is TRBV6-6 and J is TRBJ2-5, with 7 nucleotides matching TRBD1. The CDR3 is CASSSGQTLYQETQYF. The CDR3 nucleotides are TGTGCCAGCAGTTCGGGACAGACTTTGTACCAAGAGACCCAGTACTTC.